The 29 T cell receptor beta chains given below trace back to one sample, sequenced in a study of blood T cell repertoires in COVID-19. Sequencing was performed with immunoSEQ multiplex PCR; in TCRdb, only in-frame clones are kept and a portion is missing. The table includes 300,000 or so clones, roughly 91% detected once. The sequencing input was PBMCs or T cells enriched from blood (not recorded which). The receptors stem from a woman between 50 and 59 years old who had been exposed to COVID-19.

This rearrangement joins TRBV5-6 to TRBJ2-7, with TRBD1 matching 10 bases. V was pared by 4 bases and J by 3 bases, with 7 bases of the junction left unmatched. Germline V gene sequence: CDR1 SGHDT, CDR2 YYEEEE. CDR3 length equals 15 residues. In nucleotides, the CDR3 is TGTGCCAGCAGCCTTCAGCGGGACAGGGGCTACGAGCAGTACTTC. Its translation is CASSLQRDRGYEQYF. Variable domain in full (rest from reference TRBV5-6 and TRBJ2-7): DAGVTQSPTHLIKTRGQQVTLRCSPKSGHDTVSWYQQALGQGPQFIFQYYEEEERQRGNFPDRFSGHQFPNYSSELNVNALLLGDSALYLCASSLQRDRGYEQYFGPGTRLTVT.

CDR3 sequence: CASSIGGVNTEAFF. In nucleotides, the CDR3 is TGTGCCAGTAGTATAGGGGGGGTTAACACTGAAGCTTTCTTT. The chain links TRBV19 to TRBJ1-1; tentatively, D is TRBD1 (5 bases). The V end lost 1 base, the J end lost 2 bases, and 8 bases lay between the germline ends. The CDR3 covers 14 residues. Germline loops: CDR1 LNHDA, CDR2 SQIVND (reference sequence). The variable domain in full, completed from reference TRBV19 and TRBJ1-1, reads DGGITQSPKYLFRKEGQNVTLSCEQNLNHDAMYWYRQDPGQGLRLIYYSQIVNDFQKGDIAEGYSVSREKKESFPLTVTSAQKNPTAFYLCASSIGGVNTEAFFGQGTRLTVV.

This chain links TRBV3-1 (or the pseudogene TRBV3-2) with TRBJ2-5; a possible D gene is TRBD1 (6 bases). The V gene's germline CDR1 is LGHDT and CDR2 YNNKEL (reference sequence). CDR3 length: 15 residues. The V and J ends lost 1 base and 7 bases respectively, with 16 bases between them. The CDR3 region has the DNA TGTGCCAGCAGCCAAGGGCAGGGGCTTTTGGCGACCCAGTACTTC. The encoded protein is CASSQGQGLLATQYF.

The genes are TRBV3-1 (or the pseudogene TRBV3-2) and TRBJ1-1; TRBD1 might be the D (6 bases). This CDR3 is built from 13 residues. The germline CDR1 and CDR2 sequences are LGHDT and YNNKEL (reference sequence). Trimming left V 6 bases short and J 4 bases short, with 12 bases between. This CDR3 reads CASSSDRPTEAFF. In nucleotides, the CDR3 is TGTGCCAGCAGTTCAGACAGGCCCACTGAAGCTTTCTTT.

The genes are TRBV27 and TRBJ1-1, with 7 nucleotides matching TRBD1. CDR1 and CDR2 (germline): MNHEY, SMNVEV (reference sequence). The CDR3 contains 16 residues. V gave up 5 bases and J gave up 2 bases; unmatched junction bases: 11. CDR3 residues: CASSPEAGQVNTEAFF. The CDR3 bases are TGTGCCAGCAGTCCCGAGGCAGGACAGGTTAACACTGAAGCTTTCTTT.

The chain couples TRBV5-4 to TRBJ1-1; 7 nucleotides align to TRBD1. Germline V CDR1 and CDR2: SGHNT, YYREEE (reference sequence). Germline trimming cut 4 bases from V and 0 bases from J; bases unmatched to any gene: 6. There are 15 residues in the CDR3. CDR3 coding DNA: TGTGCCAGCAGCCCGAGACAGGGTATGAACACTGAAGCTTTCTTT. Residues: CASSPRQGMNTEAFF.

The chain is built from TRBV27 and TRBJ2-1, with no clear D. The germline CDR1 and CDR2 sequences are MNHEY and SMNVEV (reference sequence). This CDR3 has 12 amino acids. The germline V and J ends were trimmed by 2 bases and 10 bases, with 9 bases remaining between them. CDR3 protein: CASSLNGEEQFF. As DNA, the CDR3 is TGTGCCAGCAGTTTAAACGGAGAAGAGCAGTTCTTC.

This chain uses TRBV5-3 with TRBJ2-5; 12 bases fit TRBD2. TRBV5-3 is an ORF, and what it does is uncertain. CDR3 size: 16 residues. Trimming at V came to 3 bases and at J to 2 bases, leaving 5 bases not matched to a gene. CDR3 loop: CARSSTSGGSQETQYF. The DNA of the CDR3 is TGTGCCAGAAGCTCGACTAGCGGGGGTTCTCAAGAGACCCAGTACTTC.

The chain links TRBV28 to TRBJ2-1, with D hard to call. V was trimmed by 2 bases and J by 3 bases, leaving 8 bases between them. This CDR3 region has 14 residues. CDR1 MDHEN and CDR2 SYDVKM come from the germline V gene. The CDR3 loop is CASSLQSDYNEQFF. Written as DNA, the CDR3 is TGTGCCAGCAGTTTACAATCAGACTACAATGAGCAGTTCTTC. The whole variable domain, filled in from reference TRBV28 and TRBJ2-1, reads DVKVTQSSRYLVKRTGEKVFLECVQDMDHENMFWYRQDPGLGLRLIYFSYDVKMKEKGDIPEGYSVSREKKERFSLILESASTNQTSMYLCASSLQSDYNEQFFGPGTRLTVL.

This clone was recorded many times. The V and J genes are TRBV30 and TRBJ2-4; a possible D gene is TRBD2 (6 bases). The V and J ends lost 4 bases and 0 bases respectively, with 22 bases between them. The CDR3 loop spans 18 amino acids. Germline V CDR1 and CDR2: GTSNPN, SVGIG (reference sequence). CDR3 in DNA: TGTGCCTGGACTATCGGGACTGAAAAGAGTCTAGCCAAAAACATTCAGTACTTC. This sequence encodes CAWTIGTEKSLAKNIQYF.

CDR3 amino acids: CASSRAFSIYGYTF. The DNA of the CDR3 is TGTGCCAGCAGCAGGGCTTTCTCAATCTATGGCTACACCTTC. The V and J genes are TRBV6-5 and TRBJ1-2; D may be TRBD1 (5 bases). Trimming removed 6 bases at V and 4 bases at J, with 15 bases between. In germline, CDR1 is MNHEY, CDR2 SVGAGI. The CDR3 has 14 amino acids.

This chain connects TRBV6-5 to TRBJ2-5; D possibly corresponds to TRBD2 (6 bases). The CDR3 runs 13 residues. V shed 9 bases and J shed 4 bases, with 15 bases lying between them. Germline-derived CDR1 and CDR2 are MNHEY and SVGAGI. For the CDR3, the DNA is TGTGCCAGTGGACTATACCGTGCAGAGACCCAGTACTTC. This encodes CASGLYRAETQYF.

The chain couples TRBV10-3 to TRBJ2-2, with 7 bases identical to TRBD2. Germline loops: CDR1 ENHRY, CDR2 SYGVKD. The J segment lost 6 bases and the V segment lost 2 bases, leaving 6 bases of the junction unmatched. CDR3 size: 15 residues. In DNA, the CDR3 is TGTGCCATCAGTGAGGCGAGCGGGGACGCCGGGGAGCTGTTTTTT. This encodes CAISEASGDAGELFF.

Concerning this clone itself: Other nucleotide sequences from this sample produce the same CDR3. CDR3 in DNA: TGCGCCAGCAGCTTGGGTCCGGGGTTCTACGAGCAGTACTTC. It translates to CASSLGPGFYEQYF. The chain combines TRBV5-1 with TRBJ2-7; TRBD2 is a possible D gene (5 bases). The V end was cut by 0 bases, the J end by 3 bases, with 10 bases between. The germline CDR1 and CDR2 sequences are SGHRS and YFSETQ. The CDR3 consists of 14 residues.

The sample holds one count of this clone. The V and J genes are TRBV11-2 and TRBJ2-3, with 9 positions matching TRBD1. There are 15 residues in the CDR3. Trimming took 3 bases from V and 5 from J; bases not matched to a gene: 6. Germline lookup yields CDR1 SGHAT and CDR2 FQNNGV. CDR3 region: CASSLGDRDLDTQYF. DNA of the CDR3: TGTGCCAGCAGCTTGGGGGACAGGGATCTAGATACGCAGTATTTT.

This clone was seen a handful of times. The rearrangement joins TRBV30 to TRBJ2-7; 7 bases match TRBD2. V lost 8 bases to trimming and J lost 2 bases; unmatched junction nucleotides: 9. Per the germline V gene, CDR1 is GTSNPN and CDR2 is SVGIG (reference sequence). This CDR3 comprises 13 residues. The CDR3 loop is CAATRGETYEQYF. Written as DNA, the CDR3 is TGTGCCGCGACTCGGGGGGAAACCTACGAGCAGTACTTC.

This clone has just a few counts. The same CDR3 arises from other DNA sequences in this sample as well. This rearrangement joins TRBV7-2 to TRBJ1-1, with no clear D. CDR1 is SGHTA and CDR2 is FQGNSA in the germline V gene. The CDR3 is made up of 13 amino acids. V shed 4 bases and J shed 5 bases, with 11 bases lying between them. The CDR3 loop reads CASSSQGGTEAFF. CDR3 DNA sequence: TGTGCCAGCAGCTCCCAAGGAGGAACTGAAGCTTTCTTT.

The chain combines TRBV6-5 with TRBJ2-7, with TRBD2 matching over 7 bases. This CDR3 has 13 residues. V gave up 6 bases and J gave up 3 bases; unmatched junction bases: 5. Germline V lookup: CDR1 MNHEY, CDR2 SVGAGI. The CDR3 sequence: CASRVRGDYEQYF. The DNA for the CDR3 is TGTGCCAGCAGGGTACGGGGGGACTACGAGCAGTACTTC.

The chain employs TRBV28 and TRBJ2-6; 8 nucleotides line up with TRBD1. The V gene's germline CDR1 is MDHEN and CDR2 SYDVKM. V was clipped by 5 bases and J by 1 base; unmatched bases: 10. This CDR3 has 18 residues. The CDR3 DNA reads TGTGCCAGCAGTCAGGACAGGGCCGGACCGTCTGGGGCCAACGTCCTGACTTTC. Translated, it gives CASSQDRAGPSGANVLTF.

The CDR3 loop is CASSSGTGTRVNEQFF. The CDR3 DNA reads as TGCGCCAGCAGCTCCGGGACAGGGACGAGGGTCAATGAGCAGTTCTTC. This rearrangement joins TRBV5-1 to TRBJ2-1, with TRBD1 matching over 9 bases. The V gene's germline CDR1 is SGHRS and CDR2 YFSETQ. The CDR3 loop spans 16 amino acids. After removal of 3 bases from V and 6 bases from J, the junction contained 10 bases not matched to a gene.

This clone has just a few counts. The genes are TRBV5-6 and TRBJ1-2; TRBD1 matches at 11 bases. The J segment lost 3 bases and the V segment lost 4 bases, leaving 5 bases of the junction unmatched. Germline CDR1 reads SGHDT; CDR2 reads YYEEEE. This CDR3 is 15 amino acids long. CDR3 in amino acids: CASSRWTGGHYGYTF. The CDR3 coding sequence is TGTGCCAGCAGCCGGTGGACAGGGGGCCACTATGGCTACACCTTC.

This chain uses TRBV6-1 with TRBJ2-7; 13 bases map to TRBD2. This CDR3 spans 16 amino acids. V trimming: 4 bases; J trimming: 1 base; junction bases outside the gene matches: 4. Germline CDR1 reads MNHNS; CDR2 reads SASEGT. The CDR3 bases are TGTGCCAGCAGTGCCAGGACTAGCGGGGGATCCTACGAGCAGTACTTC. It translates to CASSARTSGGSYEQYF.

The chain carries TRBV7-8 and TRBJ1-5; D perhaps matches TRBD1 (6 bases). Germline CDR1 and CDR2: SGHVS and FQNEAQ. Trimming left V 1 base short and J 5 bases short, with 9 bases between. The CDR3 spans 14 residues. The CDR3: CASSLEGGYQPQHF. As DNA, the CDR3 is TGTGCCAGCAGCTTAGAGGGGGGGTATCAGCCCCAGCATTTT. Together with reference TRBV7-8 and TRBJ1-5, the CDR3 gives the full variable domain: GAGVSQSPRYKVAKRGQDVALRCDPISGHVSLFWYQQALGQGPEFLTYFQNEAQLDKSGLPSDRFFAERPEGSVSTLKIQRTQQEDSAVYLCASSLEGGYQPQHFGDGTRLSIL.

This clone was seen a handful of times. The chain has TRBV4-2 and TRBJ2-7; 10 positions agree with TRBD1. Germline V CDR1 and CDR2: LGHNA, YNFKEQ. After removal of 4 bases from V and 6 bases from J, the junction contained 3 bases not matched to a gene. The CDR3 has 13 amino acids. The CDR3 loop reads CASSPDRGSEQYF. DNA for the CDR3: TGTGCCAGCAGCCCGGACAGGGGGAGCGAGCAGTACTTC.

The chain's CDR3 is CASSQDGGGVTGSYEQYF. CDR3 sequence (DNA): TGTGCCAGCAGCCAAGATGGGGGAGGGGTTACGGGAAGCTACGAGCAGTACTTC. This sequence joins TRBV4-2 and TRBJ2-7, with TRBD2 matching over 7 bases. The length of the CDR3 is 18 residues. V shed 0 bases, J shed 3 bases, and the junction held 14 bases outside the gene matches. Germline CDR1 reads LGHNA; CDR2 reads YNFKEQ.

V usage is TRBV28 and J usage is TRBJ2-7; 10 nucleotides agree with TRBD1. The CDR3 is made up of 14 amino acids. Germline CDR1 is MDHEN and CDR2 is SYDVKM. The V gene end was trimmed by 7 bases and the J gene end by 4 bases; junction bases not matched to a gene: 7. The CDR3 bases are TGTGCCAGCACCCGGACAGGGGGGGCTTACGAGCAGTACTTC. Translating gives CASTRTGGAYEQYF.

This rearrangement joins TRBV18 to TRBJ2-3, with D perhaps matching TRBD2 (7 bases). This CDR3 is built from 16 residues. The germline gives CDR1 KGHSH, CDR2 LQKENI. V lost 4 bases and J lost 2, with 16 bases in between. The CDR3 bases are TGTGCCAGCTCACTCCTCCGGGGGGCCCTCACAGATACGCAGTATTTT. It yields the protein CASSLLRGALTDTQYF. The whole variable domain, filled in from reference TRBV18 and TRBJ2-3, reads NAGVMQNPRHLVRRRGQEARLRCSPMKGHSHVYWYRQLPEEGLKFMVYLQKENIIDESGMPKERFSAEFPKEGPSILRIQQVVRGDSAAYFCASSLLRGALTDTQYFGPGTRLTVL.

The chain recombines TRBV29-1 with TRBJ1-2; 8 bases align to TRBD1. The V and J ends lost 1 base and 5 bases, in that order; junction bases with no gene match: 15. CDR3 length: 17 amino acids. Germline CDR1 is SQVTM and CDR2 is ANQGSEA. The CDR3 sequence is CSVEVLDRGEGVYGYTF. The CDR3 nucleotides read TGCAGCGTTGAAGTGTTAGACAGGGGAGAAGGAGTGTATGGCTACACCTTC.

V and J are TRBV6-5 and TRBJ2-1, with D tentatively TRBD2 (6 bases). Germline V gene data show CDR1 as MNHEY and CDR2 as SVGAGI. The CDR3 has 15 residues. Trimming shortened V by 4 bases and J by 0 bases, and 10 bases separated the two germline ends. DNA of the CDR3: TGTGCCAGCAGTTTGGAGGGGTCCTCCTACAATGAGCAGTTCTTC. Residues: CASSLEGSSYNEQFF.